The clone carrying this T cell receptor beta chain came up once. The antigen is unknown. This sample was included in a study of T cell responses to AZD1222 COVID-19 vaccine. The data were produced by immunoSEQ multiplex PCR, yet TCRdb's version contains in-frame clones alone and is incomplete. The repertoire has some 190,000 clones, roughly 92% of them found once; the top ten carry 1% to 1.5%. Points from the study as a whole: Increases in Spike-specific TCR breadth and depth were seen after two AZD1222 doses. Clonal diversity was possibly underestimated; the donors were predominantly white British and more often female.

The CDR3 length is 14 residues. Trimming cost V 4 bases and J 1 base, with 8 bases left between them. Germline V CDR1 and CDR2: SGHTA, FQGNSA. The rearrangement uses TRBV7-2 and TRBJ1-3; D gene unclear. The sample here was peripheral blood, taken on day 0 of AZD1222 vaccination. The receptor comes from an adult in good health. The CDR3 sequence: CASSSPRSGNTIYF. The CDR3 nucleotides are TGTGCCAGCAGCTCTCCTCGGTCTGGAAACACCATATATTTT.